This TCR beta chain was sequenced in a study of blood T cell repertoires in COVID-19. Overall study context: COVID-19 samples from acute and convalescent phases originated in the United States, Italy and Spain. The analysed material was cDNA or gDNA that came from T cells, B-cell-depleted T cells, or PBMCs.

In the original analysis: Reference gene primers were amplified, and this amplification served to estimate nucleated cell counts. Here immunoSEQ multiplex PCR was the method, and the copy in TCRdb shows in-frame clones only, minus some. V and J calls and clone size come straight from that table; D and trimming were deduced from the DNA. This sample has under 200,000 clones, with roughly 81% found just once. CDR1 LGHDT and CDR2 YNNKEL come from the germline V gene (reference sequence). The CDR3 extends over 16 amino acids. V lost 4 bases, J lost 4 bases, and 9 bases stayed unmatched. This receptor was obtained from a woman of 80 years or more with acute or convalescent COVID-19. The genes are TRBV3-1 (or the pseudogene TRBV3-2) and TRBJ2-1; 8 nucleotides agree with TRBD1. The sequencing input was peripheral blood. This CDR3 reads CASSPQGALKYNEQFF. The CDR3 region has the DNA TGTGCCAGCAGCCCCCAGGGGGCCCTAAAATACAATGAGCAGTTCTTC.